This record looks at one TCR beta chain sequence and its context. The CDR3 totals 14 residues. Per germline, CDR1 MGHRA and CDR2 YSYEKL. V lost 1 base, J lost 6 bases, and 10 bases lay in between. The sample originates from a study of blood T cell repertoires in COVID-19. As for the study in general: Sites across the United States, Italy and Spain contributed samples from acute and convalescent COVID-19. Sources were T cells, B-cell-depleted T cells, or PBMCs; the material itself was cDNA or gDNA.

The data were produced by immunoSEQ multiplex PCR, yet TCRdb's version contains in-frame clones alone and is incomplete. The sample includes about 440,000 clones, about 89% of them seen just once. The sequence was obtained from a woman aged 25 to 39 with acute or convalescent COVID-19. The sequencing input was peripheral blood. The genes are TRBV4-1 and TRBJ2-1; D gene uncertain. The CDR3 sequence is CASSQAAALNEQFF. CDR3 coding DNA: TGCGCCAGCAGCCAAGCCGCGGCTCTCAATGAGCAGTTCTTC.